These 29 T cell receptor beta chains were sequenced from one sample in a study of T cells in Graves' hyperthyroidism and ophthalmopathy. Amplification targeted TCR beta CDR3 regions from RNA transcripts. In the first-round RT-PCR of the TCR CDR3, the HTBI primer set was used. TCRdb re-derived calls from the multiplex PCR reads in MiXCR, one entry per CDR3 protein. The sample lists under 350,000 distinct CDR3 sequences; less than 30% were seen once. Sequencing was carried out using blood. These receptors were taken from a man aged 40-49 years with Graves' hyperthyroidism that later progressed to Graves' ophthalmopathy.

The chain is built from TRBV6-1 and TRBJ1-2; no definite D call. The V gene's germline CDR1 is MNHNS and CDR2 SASEGT. Trimming stripped 3 bases from V and 4 bases from J, with 9 bases between. The CDR3 is made up of 13 amino acids. The CDR3 DNA reads as TGTGCCAGCAGTGAGGAGTTTTTCTATGGCTACACCTTC. It specifies CASSEEFFYGYTF.

This clonotype was observed a single time. This rearrangement joins TRBV12-3 or TRBV12-4 to TRBJ1-2, with a possible D match to TRBD1 (6 bases). There are 15 residues in the CDR3. The V and J ends lost 3 bases and 2 bases respectively, with 13 bases between them. CDR3 sequence (DNA): TGTGCCAGCAGTTTTATACAGGGCCGAAACTATGGCTACACCTTC. Protein sequence: CASSFIQGRNYGYTF.

This clonotype was observed at least ten times. The chain combines TRBV18 with TRBJ2-7, with 13 bases that match TRBD2. This CDR3 comprises 16 residues. V shed 6 bases, J shed 2 bases, and the junction held 7 bases outside the gene matches. Germline V gene lookup returns CDR1 KGHSH and CDR2 LQKENI. The CDR3 protein is CASSLQLAGGAYEQYF. The DNA for the CDR3 is TGTGCCAGCTCGCTTCAACTAGCGGGAGGGGCCTACGAGCAGTACTTC. The whole variable domain, filled in from reference TRBV18 and TRBJ2-7, reads NAGVMQNPRHLVRRRGQEARLRCSPMKGHSHVYWYRQLPEEGLKFMVYLQKENIIDESGMPKERFSAEFPKEGPSILRIQQVVRGDSAAYFCASSLQLAGGAYEQYFGPGTRLTVT.

This clonotype was detected ten times or more. The gene calls are TRBV7-2 and TRBJ2-6; D uncertain. The germline CDR1 and CDR2 sequences are SGHTA and FQGNSA. The ends were cut back, 0 bases at V and 0 bases at J, with 6 bases in the middle. This CDR3 region has 16 residues. CDR3 residues: CASSLARSSGANVLTF. The CDR3 coding sequence is TGTGCCAGCAGCTTAGCCCGGAGCTCTGGGGCCAACGTCCTGACTTTC.

This clonotype was recorded at least ten times. J is TRBJ2-7 and V is TRBV5-1; D might be TRBD1 (6 bases). V was shortened by 3 bases and J by 3 bases, with 16 bases between the two germline ends. The CDR3 loop spans 15 amino acids. Germline V gene data show CDR1 as SGHRS and CDR2 as YFSETQ. The CDR3 coding sequence is TGCGCCAGCAGCTCGGAAAGGGGGATCGACTACGAGCAGTACTTC. Translating gives CASSSERGIDYEQYF.

This clonotype was counted ten times or more. This chain joins TRBV5-1 and TRBJ1-2; TRBD1 matches at 7 bases. Germline V gene lookup returns CDR1 SGHRS and CDR2 YFSETQ. J lost 4 bases, V lost 4 bases, and 10 bases had no gene match. The CDR3 length is 15 residues. The CDR3 DNA reads TGCGCCAGCAGCCTGGGACAGACCTCTACCTATGGCTACACCTTC. As protein: CASSLGQTSTYGYTF.

This clonotype was seen many times. This sequence joins TRBV7-2 and TRBJ2-2; 8 positions match TRBD2. The germline CDR1 and CDR2 sequences are SGHTA and FQGNSA. Unmatched junction bases numbered 6, after V lost 3 bases and J lost 6 bases. This CDR3 spans 15 amino acids. This CDR3 is CASSFGGRKSGELFF. CDR3 DNA: TGTGCCAGCAGCTTTGGCGGGAGGAAGTCCGGGGAGCTGTTTTTT.

This clonotype was counted at least ten times. The chain has TRBV7-9 and TRBJ2-5; 7 bases match TRBD1. The germline CDR1 and CDR2 sequences are SEHNR and FQNEAQ (reference sequence). Germline trimming cut 4 bases from V and 7 bases from J; bases unmatched to any gene: 15. This CDR3 is built from 16 residues. The DNA of the CDR3 is TGTGCCAGCAGCTGGGCAACCGGGACAGAGGTCGGGACCCAGTACTTC. Its protein product is CASSWATGTEVGTQYF.

In nucleotides, the CDR3 is TGTGCCAGCAGTGCCACCGTAGGGAACACCGGGGAGCTGTTTTTT. Translating gives CASSATVGNTGELFF. This chain uses TRBV6-4 with TRBJ2-2; D is unclear. In germline, CDR1 is MRHNA, CDR2 SNTAGT. This CDR3 has 15 amino acids. V lost 4 bases to trimming and J lost 1 base, with 10 bases between them.

This clonotype appeared a single time. This rearrangement joins TRBV10-3 to TRBJ1-5; 8 bases are shared with TRBD1. In germline, CDR1 is ENHRY, CDR2 SYGVKD. After removal of 3 bases from V and 4 bases from J, the junction contained 5 bases not matched to a gene. This CDR3 contains 15 residues. The CDR3 DNA reads TGTGCCATCAGTGAACCGGGACAGGCGAATCAGCCCCAGCATTTT. It specifies CAISEPGQANQPQHF.

This clonotype was seen repeatedly, ten times or more. The J gene is TRBJ2-7, the V gene TRBV9; D is perhaps TRBD2 (5 bases). In germline, CDR1 is SGDLS, CDR2 YYNGEE. The CDR3 is 11 residues long. V lost 4 bases and J 7 bases, leaving 9 bases between the germline ends. The CDR3 nucleotides read TGTGCCAGCAGCACCTCGGGGGAGCAGTACTTC. It codes for CASSTSGEQYF.

The V and J genes are TRBV6-2 or TRBV6-3 and TRBJ2-7; tentatively, D is TRBD1 (6 bases). Trimming pared 4 bases from V and 3 bases from J, leaving 13 bases between. CDR3 length: 14 residues. The germline CDR1 and CDR2 sequences are MNHEY and SVGEGT. CDR3 amino acids: CASSSKTDSYEQYF. The DNA for the CDR3 is TGTGCCAGCAGTTCCAAAACGGACAGCTACGAGCAGTACTTC.

The chain joins TRBV7-9 to TRBJ2-5; D perhaps matches TRBD2 (6 bases). Trimming left V 7 bases short and J 5 bases short, with 11 bases between. The germline CDR1 and CDR2 sequences are SEHNR and FQNEAQ (reference sequence). The CDR3 is 12 amino acids. The CDR3 reads CASNRESETQYF. The CDR3 coding sequence is TGTGCCAGCAACCGGGAGTCTGAGACCCAGTACTTC.

Ten or more counts support this clonotype. J is TRBJ1-2 and V is TRBV19; no clear D gene. The V and J ends lost 7 bases and 0 bases respectively, with 18 bases between them. The CDR3 runs to 16 residues. The germline V gene has CDR1 LNHDA and CDR2 SQIVND (reference sequence). This CDR3 is CASTRGRRLANYGYTF. The CDR3 region has the DNA TGTGCCAGTACCCGAGGGAGGCGGTTAGCTAACTATGGCTACACCTTC.

This clonotype was detected ten times or more. This chain joins TRBV2 and TRBJ1-6; D not certain. CDR3 size: 14 residues. CDR1 and CDR2 (germline): SNHLY, FYNNEI. V was pared by 7 bases and J by 11 bases, with 18 bases between. CDR3: CASNLVSSPTPLHF. Written as DNA, the CDR3 is TGTGCCAGCAATTTAGTTTCCAGCCCAACACCCCTCCACTTT.

This clonotype was recorded many times. The rearrangement joins TRBV6-2 or TRBV6-3 to TRBJ1-2, with D unclear. Germline CDR1 and CDR2: MNHEY and SVGEGT. V lost 7 bases to trimming and J lost 3 bases, with 6 bases between them. CDR3 length: 11 residues. This CDR3 reads CASTSYYGYTF. CDR3 in DNA: TGTGCCAGCACCAGTTACTATGGCTACACCTTC.

The gene calls are TRBV20-1 and TRBJ1-2; TRBD1 matches at 9 bases. V lost 6 bases and J lost 0; bases outside the gene matches: 8. Germline V gene data show CDR1 as DFQATT and CDR2 as SNEGSKA (reference sequence). The length of the CDR3 is 15 residues. The CDR3 loop is CSAAGTGNTNYGYTF. Written as DNA, the CDR3 is TGCAGTGCGGCCGGGACAGGGAATACTAACTATGGCTACACCTTC.

CDR3 residues: CASSLIGQGLNYGYTF. CDR3 bases: TGTGCCAGCAGTTTAATCGGACAGGGACTTAACTATGGCTACACCTTC. The V gene is TRBV6-5, the J gene TRBJ1-2; 8 bases align to TRBD1. Losses at the gene ends were 4 bases for V and 1 base for J; bases not matched to a gene: 8. There are 16 residues in the CDR3. Germline V gene lookup returns CDR1 MNHEY and CDR2 SVGAGI.

This clonotype was picked up many times. The J gene is TRBJ1-5, the V gene TRBV6-1; D uncertain. The CDR3 length is 14 residues. Trimming shortened V by 5 bases and J by 3 bases, and 11 bases separated the two germline ends. Germline CDR1 is MNHNS and CDR2 is SASEGT. The CDR3 is CASSKDGDNQPQHF. The CDR3 coding sequence is TGTGCCAGCAGTAAAGACGGAGACAATCAGCCCCAGCATTTT.

This chain links TRBV25-1 with TRBJ1-2; D unclear. This CDR3 contains 16 residues. The V gene lost 4 bases and the J gene lost 1 base, with 16 bases spanning the gap. CDR1 is MGHDK, CDR2 SYGVNS, per germline. This chain's CDR3 is CASSAPVGSLNYGYTF. In DNA, the CDR3 is TGTGCCAGCAGTGCGCCCGTGGGCAGCCTTAACTATGGCTACACCTTC.

This clonotype appeared many times. This chain connects TRBV7-3 to TRBJ1-5; 9 bases line up with TRBD1. This CDR3 is 15 amino acids long. J gave up 7 bases and V 6 bases, and 10 bases lay outside the gene matches. CDR1 is SGHTA and CDR2 is FQGTGA in the germline V gene. CDR3 loop: CASRPDRGGWQPQHF. In nucleotides, the CDR3 is TGTGCCAGCAGACCGGACAGGGGAGGTTGGCAGCCCCAGCATTTT.

This clonotype was observed a few times. The chain recombines TRBV9 with TRBJ2-2, with D possibly TRBD2 on 6 matching bases. This CDR3 comprises 19 residues. Trimming removed 4 bases at V and 6 bases at J, with 28 bases between. Per the germline V gene, CDR1 is SGDLS and CDR2 is YYNGEE. The CDR3 loop is CASSQTLAGGPGWAGELFF. The CDR3 DNA sequence: TGTGCCAGCAGCCAAACCCTAGCTGGAGGGCCTGGTTGGGCCGGGGAGCTGTTTTTT.

This clonotype appeared many times. The V and J genes are TRBV5-4 and TRBJ1-3; a weak D match, TRBD1 (5 bases). This CDR3 is built from 13 residues. Germline CDR1 and CDR2: SGHNT and YYREEE (reference sequence). Trimming stripped 4 bases from V and 7 bases from J, with 12 bases between. The CDR3 here is CASSPTEGNTIYF. DNA for the CDR3: TGTGCCAGCAGCCCTACGGAGGGGAACACCATATATTTT.

The chain recombines TRBV7-8 with TRBJ1-1, with D tentatively TRBD1 (5 bases). The CDR3 is made up of 15 amino acids. In germline, CDR1 is SGHVS, CDR2 FQNEAQ. V lost 1 base and J 4 bases, leaving 13 bases between the germline ends. The CDR3: CASSLVQGLGTEAFF. CDR3 in DNA: TGTGCCAGCAGCTTAGTCCAGGGATTGGGCACTGAAGCTTTCTTT.

This clonotype was observed many times. This may be a read error, as it is one base from a much larger clone. The J gene is TRBJ1-1, the V gene TRBV28; no clear D gene. The germline V gene has CDR1 MDHEN and CDR2 SYDVKM. The CDR3 is 15 amino acids. The DNA for the CDR3 is TGTGCCAGCAGTTTACGGTCGGGTTCGAACACTGAAGCTCTCTTT. As protein: CASSLRSGSNTEALF.

The chain couples TRBV28 to TRBJ2-7, with D perhaps assigned TRBD1 or TRBD2 (5 bases each). Per the germline V gene, CDR1 is MDHEN and CDR2 is SYDVKM. V was pared by 5 bases and J by 5 bases, with 13 bases between. The CDR3 consists of 13 residues. CDR3 sequence (DNA): TGTGCCAGCAGTCCCGGTGGGACCCACGAGCAGTACTTC. This encodes CASSPGGTHEQYF.

This clonotype was seen many times. J is TRBJ1-1 and V is TRBV9; no firm D call. Germline CDR1 is SGDLS and CDR2 is YYNGEE. V lost 3 bases and J lost 6, with 12 bases in between. The CDR3 sequence is 13 residues long. The CDR3: CASSGWGMAEAFF. DNA for the CDR3: TGTGCCAGCAGCGGATGGGGAATGGCTGAAGCTTTCTTT. The complete variable domain, with remaining parts taken from reference TRBV9 and TRBJ1-1, reads DSGVTQTPKHLITATGQRVTLRCSPRSGDLSVYWYQQSLDQGLQFLIQYYNGEERAKGNILERFSAQQFPDLHSELNLSSLELGDSALYFCASSGWGMAEAFFGQGTRLTVV.

This clonotype was observed many times. The rearrangement uses TRBV12-3 or TRBV12-4 and TRBJ1-5, with D possibly being TRBD1 (6 bases). CDR3 length: 14 amino acids. Trimming pared 5 bases from V and 2 bases from J, leaving 10 bases between. Here the CDR3 DNA reads TGTGCCAGCAGTCAGACAGGACGCAATCAGCCCCAGCATTTT. This codes for CASSQTGRNQPQHF.

The chain recombines TRBV6-1 with TRBJ1-2; D remains unclear. In germline, CDR1 is MNHNS, CDR2 SASEGT. CDR3 length equals 12 residues. V lost 10 bases and J 8 bases, leaving 17 bases between the germline ends. The CDR3 spells CATTYSSYGYTF. The CDR3 DNA is TGTGCCACTACATATTCAAGCTACGGCTACACCTTC.